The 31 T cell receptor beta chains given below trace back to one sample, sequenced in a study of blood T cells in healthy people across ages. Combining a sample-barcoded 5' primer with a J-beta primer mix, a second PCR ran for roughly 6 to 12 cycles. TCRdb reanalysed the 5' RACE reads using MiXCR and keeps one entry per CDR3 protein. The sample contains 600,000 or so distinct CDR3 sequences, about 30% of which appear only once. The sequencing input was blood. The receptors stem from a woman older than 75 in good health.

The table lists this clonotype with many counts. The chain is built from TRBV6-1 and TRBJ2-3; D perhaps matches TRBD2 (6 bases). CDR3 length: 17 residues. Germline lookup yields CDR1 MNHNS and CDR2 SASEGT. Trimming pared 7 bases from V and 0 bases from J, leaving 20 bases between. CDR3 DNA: TGTGCCAGCACCCCGCGCCGGGACTTCTCTAGCACAGATACGCAGTATTTT. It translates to CASTPRRDFSSTDTQYF.

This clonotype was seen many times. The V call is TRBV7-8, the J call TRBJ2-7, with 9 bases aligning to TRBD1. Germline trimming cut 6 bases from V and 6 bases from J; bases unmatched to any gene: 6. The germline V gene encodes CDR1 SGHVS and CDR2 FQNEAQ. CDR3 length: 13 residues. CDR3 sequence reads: CASRPQGAGEQYF. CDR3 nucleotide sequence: TGTGCCAGCAGACCACAGGGGGCTGGCGAGCAGTACTTC.

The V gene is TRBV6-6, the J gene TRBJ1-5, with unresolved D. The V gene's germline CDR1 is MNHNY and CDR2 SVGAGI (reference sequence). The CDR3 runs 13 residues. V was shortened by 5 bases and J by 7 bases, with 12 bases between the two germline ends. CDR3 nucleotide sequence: TGTGCCAGCAGTCGACCGGGAGGCCAGCCCCAGCATTTT. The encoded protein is CASSRPGGQPQHF.

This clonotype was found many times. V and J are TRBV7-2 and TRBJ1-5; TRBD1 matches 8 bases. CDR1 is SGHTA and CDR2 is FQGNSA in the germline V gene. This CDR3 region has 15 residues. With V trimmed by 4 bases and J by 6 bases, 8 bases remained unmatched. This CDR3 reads CASSSQGAGTQPQHF. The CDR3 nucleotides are TGTGCCAGCAGCTCCCAGGGGGCGGGAACTCAGCCCCAGCATTTT.

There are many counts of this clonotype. In DNA form, the CDR3 reads TGTGCCAGCAGTTCTCGGACAGGGGATATCCACGAGCAGTACTTC. Translation: CASSSRTGDIHEQYF. The chain links TRBV6-5 to TRBJ2-7, with TRBD1 matching 9 bases. Germline CDR1 is MNHEY and CDR2 is SVGAGI. CDR3 length equals 15 residues. V was pared by 4 bases and J by 5 bases, with 9 bases of the junction left unmatched.

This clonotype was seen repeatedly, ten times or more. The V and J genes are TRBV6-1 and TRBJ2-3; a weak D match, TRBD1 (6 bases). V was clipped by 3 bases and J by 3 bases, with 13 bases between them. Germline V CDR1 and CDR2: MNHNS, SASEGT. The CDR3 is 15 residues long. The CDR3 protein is CASSDRGAETDTQYF. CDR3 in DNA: TGTGCCAGCAGTGACAGGGGAGCAGAGACAGATACGCAGTATTTT.

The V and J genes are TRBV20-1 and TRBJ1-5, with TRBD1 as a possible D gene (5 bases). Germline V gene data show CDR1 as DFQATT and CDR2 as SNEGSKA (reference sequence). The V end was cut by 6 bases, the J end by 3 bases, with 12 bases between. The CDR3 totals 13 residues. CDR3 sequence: CSAKEGSNQPQHF. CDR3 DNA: TGCAGTGCCAAGGAGGGGTCCAATCAGCCCCAGCATTTT.

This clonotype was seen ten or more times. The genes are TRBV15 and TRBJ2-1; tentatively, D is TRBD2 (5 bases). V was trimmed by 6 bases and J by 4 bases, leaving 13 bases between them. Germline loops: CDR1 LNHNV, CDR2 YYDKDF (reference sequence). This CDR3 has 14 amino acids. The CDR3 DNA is TGTGCCACCAGTCGGGGAGCAGGATACAATGAGCAGTTCTTC. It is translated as CATSRGAGYNEQFF.

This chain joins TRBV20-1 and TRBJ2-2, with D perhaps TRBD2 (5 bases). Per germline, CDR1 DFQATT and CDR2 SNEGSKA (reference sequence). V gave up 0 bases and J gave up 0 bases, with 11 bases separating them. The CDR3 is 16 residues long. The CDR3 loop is CSARDPQRPNTGELFF. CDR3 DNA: TGCAGTGCTAGAGATCCCCAGCGGCCGAACACCGGGGAGCTGTTTTTT.

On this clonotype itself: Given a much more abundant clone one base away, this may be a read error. CDR3 region: CASSYPLDGEEKLFF. CDR3 sequence (DNA): TGTGCCAGCAGTTACCCCCTGGACGGGGAAGAAAAACTGTTTTTT. V is TRBV6-6 and J is TRBJ1-4; D is unresolved. The ends were cut back, 2 bases at V and 8 bases at J, with 15 bases in the middle. The germline V gene encodes CDR1 MNHNY and CDR2 SVGAGI (reference sequence). CDR3 length equals 15 residues.

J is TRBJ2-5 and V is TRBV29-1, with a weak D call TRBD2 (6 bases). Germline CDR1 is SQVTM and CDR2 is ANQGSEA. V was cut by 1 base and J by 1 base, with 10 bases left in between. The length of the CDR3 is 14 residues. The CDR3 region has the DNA TGCAGCGTTGAAGGTGGAGGGATCCAAGAGACCCAGTACTTC. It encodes CSVEGGGIQETQYF.

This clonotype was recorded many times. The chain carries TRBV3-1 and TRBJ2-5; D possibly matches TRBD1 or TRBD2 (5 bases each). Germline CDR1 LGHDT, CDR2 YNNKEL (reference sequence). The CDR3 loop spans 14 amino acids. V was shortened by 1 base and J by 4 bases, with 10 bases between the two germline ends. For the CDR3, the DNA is TGTGCCAGCAGCCAAGGGTCGGGGCCAGAGACCCAGTACTTC. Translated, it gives CASSQGSGPETQYF.

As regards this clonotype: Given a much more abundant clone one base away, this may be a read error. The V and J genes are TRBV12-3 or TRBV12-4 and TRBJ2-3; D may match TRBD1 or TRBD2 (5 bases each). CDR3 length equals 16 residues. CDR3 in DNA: TGTGCCAGCACCCGAAGGCGGGCAGGGAGCACAGATACGGAGTATTTT. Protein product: CASTRRRAGSTDTEYF.

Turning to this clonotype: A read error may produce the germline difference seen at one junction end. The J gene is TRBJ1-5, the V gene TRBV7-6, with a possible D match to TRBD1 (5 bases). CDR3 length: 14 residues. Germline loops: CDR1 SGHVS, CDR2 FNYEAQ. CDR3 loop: CVSSLWDGDQPQHF. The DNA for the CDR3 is TGTGTCAGCAGCTTATGGGACGGGGATCAGCCCCAGCATTTT.

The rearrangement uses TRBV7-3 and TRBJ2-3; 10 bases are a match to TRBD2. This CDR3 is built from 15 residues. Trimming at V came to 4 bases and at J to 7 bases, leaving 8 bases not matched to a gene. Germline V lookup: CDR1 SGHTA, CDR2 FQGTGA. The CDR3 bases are TGTGCCAGCAGCTCACAGCGGGGGGGATTGAATACGCAGTATTTT. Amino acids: CASSSQRGGLNTQYF.

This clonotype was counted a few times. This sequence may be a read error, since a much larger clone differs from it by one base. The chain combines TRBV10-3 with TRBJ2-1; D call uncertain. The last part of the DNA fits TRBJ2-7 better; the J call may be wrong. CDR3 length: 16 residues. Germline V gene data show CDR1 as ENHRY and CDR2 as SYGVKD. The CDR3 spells CAISESSRSSYNEQYF. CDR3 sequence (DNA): TGTGCCATCAGTGAGTCGAGCCGAAGCTCCTACAATGAGCAGTACTTC.

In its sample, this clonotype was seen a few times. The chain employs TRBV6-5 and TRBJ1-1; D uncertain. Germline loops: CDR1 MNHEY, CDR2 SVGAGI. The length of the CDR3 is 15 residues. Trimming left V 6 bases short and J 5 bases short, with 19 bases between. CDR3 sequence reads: CASRPGIGSRTEAFF. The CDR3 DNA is TGTGCCAGCAGACCAGGAATAGGGTCGAGGACTGAAGCTTTCTTT.

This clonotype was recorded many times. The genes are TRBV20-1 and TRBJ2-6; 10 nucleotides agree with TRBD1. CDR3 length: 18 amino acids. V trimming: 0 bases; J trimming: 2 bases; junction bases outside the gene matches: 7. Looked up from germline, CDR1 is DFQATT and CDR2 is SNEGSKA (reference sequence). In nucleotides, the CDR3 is TGCAGTGCTAGAGACGACCGAGGACAGGGGGCTGGGGCCAACGTCCTGACTTTC. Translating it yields CSARDDRGQGAGANVLTF.

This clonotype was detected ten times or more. CDR3 protein: CASSLDQPTDTQYF. The CDR3 coding sequence is TGTGCCAGCAGCTTGGACCAACCCACAGATACGCAGTATTTT. The rearrangement links TRBV7-9 to TRBJ2-3; D gene uncertain. This CDR3 contains 14 residues. V lost 3 bases and J 2 bases, leaving 9 bases between the germline ends. The germline V gene encodes CDR1 SEHNR and CDR2 FQNEAQ (reference sequence). The full variable domain, rest sourced from reference TRBV7-9 and TRBJ2-3, is DTGVSQNPRHKITKRGQNVTFRCDPISEHNRLYWYRQTLGQGPEFLTYFQNEAQLEKSRLLSDRFSAERPKGSFSTLEIQRTEQGDSAMYLCASSLDQPTDTQYFGPGTRLTVL.

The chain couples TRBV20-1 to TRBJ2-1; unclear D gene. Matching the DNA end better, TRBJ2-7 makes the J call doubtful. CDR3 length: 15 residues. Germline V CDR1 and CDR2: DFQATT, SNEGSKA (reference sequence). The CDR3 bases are TGCAGTGCTTCCGAGAACCTAGAGCCCTACGTAGAGCAGTACTTC. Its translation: CSASENLEPYVEQYF.

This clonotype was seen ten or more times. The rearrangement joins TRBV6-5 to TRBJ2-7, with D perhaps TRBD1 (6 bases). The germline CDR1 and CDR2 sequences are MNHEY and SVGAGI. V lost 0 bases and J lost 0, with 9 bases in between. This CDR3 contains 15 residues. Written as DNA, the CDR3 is TGTGCCAGCAGTTACTCCCGGACAGACTCCTACGAGCAGTACTTC. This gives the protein CASSYSRTDSYEQYF.

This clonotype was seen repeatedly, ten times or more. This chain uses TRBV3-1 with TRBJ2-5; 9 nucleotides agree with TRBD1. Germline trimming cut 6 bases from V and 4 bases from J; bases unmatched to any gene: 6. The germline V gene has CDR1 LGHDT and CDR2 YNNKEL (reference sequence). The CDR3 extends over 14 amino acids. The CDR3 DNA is TGTGCCAGCAGTGATGGACAGGGGCGAGAGACCCAGTACTTC. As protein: CASSDGQGRETQYF.

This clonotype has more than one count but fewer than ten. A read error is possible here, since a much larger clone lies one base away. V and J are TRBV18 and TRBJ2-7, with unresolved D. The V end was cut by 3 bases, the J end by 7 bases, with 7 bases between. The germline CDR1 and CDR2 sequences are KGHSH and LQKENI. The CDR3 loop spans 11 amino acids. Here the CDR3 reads CASSPSNEQYF. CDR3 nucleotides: TGTGCCAGCTCACCGAGCAATGAGCAGTACTTC.

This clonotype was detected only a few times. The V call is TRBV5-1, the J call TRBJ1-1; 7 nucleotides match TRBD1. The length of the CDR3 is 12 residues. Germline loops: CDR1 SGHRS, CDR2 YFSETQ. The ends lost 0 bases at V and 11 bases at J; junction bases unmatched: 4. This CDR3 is CASSLGQGYAFF. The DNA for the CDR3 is TGCGCCAGCAGCTTGGGACAGGGATACGCTTTCTTT.

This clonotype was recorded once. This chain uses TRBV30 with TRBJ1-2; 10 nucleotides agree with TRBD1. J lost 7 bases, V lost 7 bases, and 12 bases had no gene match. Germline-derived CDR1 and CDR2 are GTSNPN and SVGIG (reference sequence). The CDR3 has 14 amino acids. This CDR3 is CAFSVGQGISGYTF. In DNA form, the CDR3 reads TGTGCCTTCTCGGTGGGACAGGGGATTAGTGGCTACACCTTC. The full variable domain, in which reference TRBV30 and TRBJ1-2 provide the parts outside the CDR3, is SQTIHQWPATLVQPVGSPLSLECTVEGTSNPNLYWYRQAAGRGLQLLFYSVGIGQISSEVPQNLSASRPQDRQFILSSKKLLLSDSGFYLCAFSVGQGISGYTFGSGTRLTVV.

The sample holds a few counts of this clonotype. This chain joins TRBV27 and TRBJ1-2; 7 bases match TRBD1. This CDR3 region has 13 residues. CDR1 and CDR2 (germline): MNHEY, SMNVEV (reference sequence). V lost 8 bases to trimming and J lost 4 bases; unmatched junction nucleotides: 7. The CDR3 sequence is CASQSQGSYGYTF. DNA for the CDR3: TGTGCCAGCCAATCACAGGGGTCCTATGGCTACACCTTC.

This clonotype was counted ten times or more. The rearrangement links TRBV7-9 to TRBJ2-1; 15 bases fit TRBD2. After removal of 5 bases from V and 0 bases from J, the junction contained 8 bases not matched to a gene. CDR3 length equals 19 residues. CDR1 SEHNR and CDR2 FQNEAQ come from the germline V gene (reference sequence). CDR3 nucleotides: TGTGCCAGCAGCCGGGGACTAGCGGGGGGCCAGAGCTCCTACAATGAGCAGTTCTTC. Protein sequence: CASSRGLAGGQSSYNEQFF. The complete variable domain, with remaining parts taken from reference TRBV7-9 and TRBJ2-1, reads DTGVSQNPRHKITKRGQNVTFRCDPISEHNRLYWYRQTLGQGPEFLTYFQNEAQLEKSRLLSDRFSAERPKGSFSTLEIQRTEQGDSAMYLCASSRGLAGGQSSYNEQFFGPGTRLTVL.

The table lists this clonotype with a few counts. CDR3 sequence: CAWRSGGAGQPQHF. Written as DNA, the CDR3 is TGTGCCTGGAGGAGCGGGGGCGCGGGTCAGCCCCAGCATTTT. The chain carries TRBV30 and TRBJ1-5, with D tentatively TRBD1 (6 bases). V was shortened by 3 bases and J by 6 bases, with 15 bases between the two germline ends. The V gene's germline CDR1 is GTSNPN and CDR2 SVGIG (reference sequence). The CDR3 length is 14 residues.

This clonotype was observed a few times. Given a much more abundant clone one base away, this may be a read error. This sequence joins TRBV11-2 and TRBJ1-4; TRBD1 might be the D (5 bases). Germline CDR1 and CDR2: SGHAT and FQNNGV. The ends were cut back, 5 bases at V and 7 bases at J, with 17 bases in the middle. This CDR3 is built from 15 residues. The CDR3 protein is CASSRRGVQSEKLFF. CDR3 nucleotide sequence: TGTGCCAGCAGCCGTCGAGGGGTACAGAGTGAAAAACTGTTTTTT.

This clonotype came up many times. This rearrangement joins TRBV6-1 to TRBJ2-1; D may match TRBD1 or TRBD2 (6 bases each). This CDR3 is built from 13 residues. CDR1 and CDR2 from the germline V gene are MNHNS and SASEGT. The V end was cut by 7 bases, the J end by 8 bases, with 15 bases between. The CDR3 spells CASTEGGLDEQFF. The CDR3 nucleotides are TGTGCCAGCACGGAGGGGGGCTTGGATGAGCAGTTCTTC.

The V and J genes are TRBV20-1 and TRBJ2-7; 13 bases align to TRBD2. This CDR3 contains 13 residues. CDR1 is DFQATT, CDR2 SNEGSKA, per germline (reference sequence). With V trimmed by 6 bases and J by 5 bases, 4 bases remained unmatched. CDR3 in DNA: TGCAGTGCCCCGGGACTAGCGGGAAACGAGCAGTACTTC. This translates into CSAPGLAGNEQYF.